This T cell receptor beta chain was captured by sequencing in a study of blood T cell repertoires in COVID-19. Sequencing used immunoSEQ multiplex PCR; TCRdb keeps in-frame clones, though not all of them. The sample has 150,000 or so clones; approximately 86% are singletons. The CDR3 spans 19 residues. The germline CDR1 and CDR2 sequences are MGHRA and YSYEKL. With 0 bases removed from V and 0 bases from J, the gap between germline ends came to 17 bases. The sequence derives from a woman in her forties or fifties with acute or convalescent COVID-19. Sequences were obtained from peripheral blood. The gene calls are TRBV4-1 and TRBJ1-4; no definite D call. The CDR3 DNA reads as TGCGCCAGCAGCCAAGATTTCCAGGCGCTGTTTGCAACTAATGAAAAACTGTTTTTT. This translates into CASSQDFQALFATNEKLFF.